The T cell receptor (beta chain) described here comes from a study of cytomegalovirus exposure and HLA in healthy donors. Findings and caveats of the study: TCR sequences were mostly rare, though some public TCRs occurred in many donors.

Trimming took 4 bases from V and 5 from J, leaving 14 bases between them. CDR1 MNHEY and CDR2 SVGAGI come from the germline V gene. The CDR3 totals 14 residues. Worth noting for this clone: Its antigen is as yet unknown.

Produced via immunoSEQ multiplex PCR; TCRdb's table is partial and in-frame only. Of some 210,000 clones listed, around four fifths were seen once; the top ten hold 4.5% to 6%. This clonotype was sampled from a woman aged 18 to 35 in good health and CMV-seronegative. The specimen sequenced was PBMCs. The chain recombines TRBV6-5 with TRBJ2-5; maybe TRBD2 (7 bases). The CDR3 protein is CASSLSGGGETQYF. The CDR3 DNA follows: TGTGCCAGCAGTTTATCGGGGGGCGGGGAGACCCAGTACTTC.